This entry lists 4 T cell receptor beta chains sequenced from one sample in a study of shared clonotypes between healthy human individuals. Assay used: immunoSEQ multiplex PCR; TCRdb lists only in-frame clones, some missing. Among about 1,800,000 clones listed, roughly 95% were seen once. Selected positively for CCR7 and CD45RO-negative, naive CD8 cells excluded terminally differentiated effector memory CD45RA+ cells. The material sequenced was naive CD8+ T cells sorted from blood. These receptors were collected from a man aged 18 to 29 in good health.

This rearrangement joins TRBV25-1 to TRBJ2-5; 8 bases are shared with TRBD2. This CDR3 has 14 residues. With 8 bases clipped from V and 1 base from J, the junction kept 6 bases outside the gene matches. The germline V gene has CDR1 MGHDK and CDR2 SYGVNS. CDR3 sequence: CASPRGRFQETQYF. The CDR3 DNA reads TGTGCCAGCCCCCGCGGGAGGTTCCAAGAGACCCAGTACTTC.

The chain has TRBV7-2 and TRBJ2-7, with 10 bases lining up with TRBD1. Germline values: CDR1 SGHTA, CDR2 FQGNSA. The J segment lost 11 bases and the V segment lost 5 bases, leaving 18 bases of the junction unmatched. The length of the CDR3 is 16 residues. The DNA of the CDR3 is TGTGCCAGCAGCCTTAAAGCTCGGGACAGACAGGGGGCGGAGTACTTC. Protein product: CASSLKARDRQGAEYF.

The chain is built from TRBV9 and TRBJ2-1, with D possibly TRBD2 on 5 matching bases. Germline V gives CDR1 SGDLS, CDR2 YYNGEE. This CDR3 contains 15 residues. The V gene lost 4 bases and the J gene lost 0 bases, with 11 bases spanning the gap. CDR3 region: CASSPPRGSYNEQFF. The CDR3 DNA reads as TGTGCCAGCAGCCCTCCCCGGGGCTCCTACAATGAGCAGTTCTTC. Looking up the rest from reference TRBV9 and TRBJ2-1 gives the full variable domain: DSGVTQTPKHLITATGQRVTLRCSPRSGDLSVYWYQQSLDQGLQFLIQYYNGEERAKGNILERFSAQQFPDLHSELNLSSLELGDSALYFCASSPPRGSYNEQFFGPGTRLTVL.

The chain employs TRBV11-1 and TRBJ2-3; no definite D call. Germline CDR1 reads SGHAT; CDR2 reads FQDESV (reference sequence). This CDR3 is built from 15 residues. The V end lost 5 bases, the J end lost 1 base, and 13 bases lay between the germline ends. In DNA form, the CDR3 reads TGTGCCAGCAGCCCGGGTCCTGAGGGCACAGATACGCAGTATTTT. Its translation: CASSPGPEGTDTQYF.